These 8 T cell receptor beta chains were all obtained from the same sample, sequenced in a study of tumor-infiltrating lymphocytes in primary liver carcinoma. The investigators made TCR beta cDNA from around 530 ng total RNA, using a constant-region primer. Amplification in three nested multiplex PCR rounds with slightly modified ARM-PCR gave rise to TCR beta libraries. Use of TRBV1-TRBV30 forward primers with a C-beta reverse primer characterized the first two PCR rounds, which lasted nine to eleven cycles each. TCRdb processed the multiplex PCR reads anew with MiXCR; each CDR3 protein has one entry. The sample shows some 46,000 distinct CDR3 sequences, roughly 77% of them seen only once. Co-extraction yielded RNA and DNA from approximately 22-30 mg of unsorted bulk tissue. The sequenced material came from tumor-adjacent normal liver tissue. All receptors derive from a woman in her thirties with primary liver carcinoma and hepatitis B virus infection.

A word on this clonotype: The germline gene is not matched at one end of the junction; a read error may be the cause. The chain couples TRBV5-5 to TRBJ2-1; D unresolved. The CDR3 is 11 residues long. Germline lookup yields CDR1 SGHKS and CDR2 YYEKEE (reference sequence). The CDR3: CTSSLWNEQFF. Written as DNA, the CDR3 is TGTACCAGCAGTTTGTGGAATGAGCAGTTCTTC.

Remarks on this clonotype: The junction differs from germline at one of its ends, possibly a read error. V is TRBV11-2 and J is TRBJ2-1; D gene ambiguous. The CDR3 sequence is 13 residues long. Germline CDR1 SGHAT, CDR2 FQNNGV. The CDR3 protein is CACSLSDTNEQFF. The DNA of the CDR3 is TGTGCCTGCAGCTTATCGGATACGAATGAGCAATTCTTC.

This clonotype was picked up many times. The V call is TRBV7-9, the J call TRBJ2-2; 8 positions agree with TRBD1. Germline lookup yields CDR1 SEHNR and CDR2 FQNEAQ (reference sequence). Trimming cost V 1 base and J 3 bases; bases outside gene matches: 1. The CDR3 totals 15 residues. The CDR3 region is CASSLVQGDTGELFF. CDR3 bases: TGTGCCAGCAGCTTAGTACAGGGGGACACCGGGGAGCTGTTTTTT.

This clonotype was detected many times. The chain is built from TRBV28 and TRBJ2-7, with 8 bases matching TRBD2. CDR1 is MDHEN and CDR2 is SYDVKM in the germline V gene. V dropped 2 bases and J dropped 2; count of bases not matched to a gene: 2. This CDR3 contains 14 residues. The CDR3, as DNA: TGTGCCAGCAGTTTAGAGCGGGAGCCCTACGAGCAGTACTTC. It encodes CASSLEREPYEQYF.

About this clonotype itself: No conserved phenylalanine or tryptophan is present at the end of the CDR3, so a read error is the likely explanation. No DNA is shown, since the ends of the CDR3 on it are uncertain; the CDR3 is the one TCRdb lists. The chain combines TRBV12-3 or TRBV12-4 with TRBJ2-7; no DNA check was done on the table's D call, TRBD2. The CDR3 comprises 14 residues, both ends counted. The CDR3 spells CASSLGANGSPLSL.

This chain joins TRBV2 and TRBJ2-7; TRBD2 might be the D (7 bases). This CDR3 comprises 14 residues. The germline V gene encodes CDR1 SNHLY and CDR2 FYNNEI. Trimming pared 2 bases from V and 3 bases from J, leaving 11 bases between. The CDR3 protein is CASSERGAIYEQYF. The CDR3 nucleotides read TGTGCCAGCAGTGAACGGGGGGCGATCTACGAGCAGTACTTC. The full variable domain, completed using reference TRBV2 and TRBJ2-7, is EPEVTQTPSHQVTQMGQEVILRCVPISNHLYFYWYRQILGQKVEFLVSFYNNEISEKSEIFDDQFSVERPDGSNFTLKIRSTKLEDSAMYFCASSERGAIYEQYFGPGTRLTVT.

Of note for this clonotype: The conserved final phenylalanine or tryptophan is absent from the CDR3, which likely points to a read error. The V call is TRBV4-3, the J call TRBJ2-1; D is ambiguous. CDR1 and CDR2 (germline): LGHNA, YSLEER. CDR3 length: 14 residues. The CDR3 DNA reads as TGCGCCAGCAGCCACACAGAGTTGTTCAATGAACAGTTCCTC. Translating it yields CASSHTELFNEQFL.

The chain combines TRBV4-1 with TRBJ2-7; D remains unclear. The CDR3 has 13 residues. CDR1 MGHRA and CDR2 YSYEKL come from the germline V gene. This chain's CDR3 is CAGSQVVDYEQYF. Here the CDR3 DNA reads TGCGCAGGCAGCCAAGTGGTAGACTACGAGCAGTACTTC.